Sequencing of this TCR beta chain was carried out in a study of T cell repertoires in cytomegalovirus infection. Looking at the study overall: Public TCR beta signatures were indicative of both CMV infection and a matching HLA type.

This CDR3 region has 13 residues. V shed 6 bases and J 9 bases; nucleotides not matched to a gene: 7. This clonotype occurred a few times. Its matching antigen is unknown. Study-wide points: The cumulative frequency of public TCR beta families identified carriers of CMV plus the relevant HLA.

TCRdb fed the reads into MiXCR, producing one record per CDR3 protein. Among more than 110,000 distinct CDR3 sequences listed, approximately 30% were seen once. Sequenced material: CD8+ T cells from cultured PBMCs, taken from culture after CMV antigen stimulation. This clonotype was sampled from a human donor in good health (CMV status not recorded). Some clones in this sample may be carry-over from other donors' samples. This chain connects TRBV12-3 or TRBV12-4 to TRBJ2-1, with 8 positions matching TRBD1. The CDR3 protein is CASRFGTGTEQFF. CDR3 in DNA: TGTGCCAGCAGGTTTGGGACAGGTACTGAGCAGTTCTTC.